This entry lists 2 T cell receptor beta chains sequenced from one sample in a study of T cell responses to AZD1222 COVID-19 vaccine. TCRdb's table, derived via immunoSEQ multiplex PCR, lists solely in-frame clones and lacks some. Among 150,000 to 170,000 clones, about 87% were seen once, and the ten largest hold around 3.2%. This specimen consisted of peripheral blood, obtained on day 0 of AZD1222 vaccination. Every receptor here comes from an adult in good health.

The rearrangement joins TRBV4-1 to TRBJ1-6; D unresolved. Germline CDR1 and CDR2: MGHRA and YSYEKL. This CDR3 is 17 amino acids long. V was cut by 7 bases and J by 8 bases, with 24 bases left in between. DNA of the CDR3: TGCGCCAGCACAACGGAGGGCCTGCCCGCCCTTTATTCACCCCTCCACTTT. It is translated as CASTTEGLPALYSPLHF.

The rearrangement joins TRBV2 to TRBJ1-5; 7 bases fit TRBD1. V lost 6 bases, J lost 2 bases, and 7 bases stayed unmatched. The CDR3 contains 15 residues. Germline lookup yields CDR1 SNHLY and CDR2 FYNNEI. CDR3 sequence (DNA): TGTGCCAGCAGACGAACCGGGACAGGCAATCAGCCCCAGCATTTT. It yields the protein CASRRTGTGNQPQHF.